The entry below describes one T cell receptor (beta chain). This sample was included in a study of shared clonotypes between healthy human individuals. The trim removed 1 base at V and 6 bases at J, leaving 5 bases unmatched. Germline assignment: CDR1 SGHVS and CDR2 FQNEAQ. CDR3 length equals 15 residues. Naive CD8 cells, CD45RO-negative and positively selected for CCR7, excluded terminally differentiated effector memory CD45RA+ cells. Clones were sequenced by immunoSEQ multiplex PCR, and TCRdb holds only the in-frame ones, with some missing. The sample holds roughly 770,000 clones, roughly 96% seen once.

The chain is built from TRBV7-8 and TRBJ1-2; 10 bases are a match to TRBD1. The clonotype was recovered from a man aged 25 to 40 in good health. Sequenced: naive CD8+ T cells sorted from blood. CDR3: CASSLGTGQGNGYTF. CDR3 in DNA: TGTGCCAGCAGCTTAGGGACGGGACAGGGGAATGGCTACACCTTC.